This TCR beta chain was identified during a study of T cell responses to AZD1222 COVID-19 vaccine. Regarding the study as a whole: In all cases, repertoires were sampled only after the peak T cell response.

In the case of this clone: Its target is unknown.

Trimming took off 0 bases at V and 9 bases at J, with 9 bases between the two ends. This CDR3 region has 13 residues. Germline V gene lookup returns CDR1 MNHEY and CDR2 SVGAGI. The assay was immunoSEQ multiplex PCR, and TCRdb's table has in-frame clones only and misses some. The sample yields fewer than 110,000 clones, around 90% seen once. The TCR was taken from an adult in good health. Sequenced here: peripheral blood, sampled on day 0 of AZD1222 vaccination. This chain links TRBV6-5 with TRBJ2-1; D is ambiguous. CDR3: CASSYSSVGEQFF. The CDR3 DNA sequence: TGTGCCAGCAGTTACTCGAGCGTCGGTGAGCAGTTCTTC.